This TCR beta chain comes out of a study of regulatory T cells in long-lasting Graves disease. Whole-study results and caveats: Persistent disease preferred TRBV28, TRBJ1-2 and TRBJ2-5.

This clonotype was seen at least ten times. Its antigen is still unknown. The germline gives CDR1 SQVTM, CDR2 ANQGSEA. The CDR3 spans 17 residues. Losses at the gene ends were 1 base for V and 0 bases for J; bases not matched to a gene: 7. Time point denoted: newly diagnosed GD, antithyroid drugs for less than 3 months. There was RNA extracted from PBMCs, and the TCR library was made from it. For TCR beta, libraries came from iRepertoire HTBI primers and Arm-PCR of CDR3 regions. Using its own MiXCR run on the multiplex PCR reads, TCRdb lists one record per CDR3 protein. Of 400,000 to 550,000 distinct CDR3 sequences listed, over 15% are singletons. The same specimen was also included in a second study, on T cells in Graves' hyperthyroidism and ophthalmopathy. Per that study: In the analysis, a 13 V-J model separated ophthalmopathy from stable hyperthyroidism.

This rearrangement joins TRBV29-1 to TRBJ1-1, with TRBD1 identical over 11 bases. The sequence derives from a woman aged 25 to 39 with Graves disease. The sequences come from peripheral blood mononuclear cells (PBMCs), collected at new diagnosis, from a patient treated with antithyroid drugs. The CDR3 DNA reads TGCAGCGTTGAAGGAGGACAGGGGGCGGAACTGAACACTGAAGCTTTCTTT. This sequence encodes CSVEGGQGAELNTEAFF.